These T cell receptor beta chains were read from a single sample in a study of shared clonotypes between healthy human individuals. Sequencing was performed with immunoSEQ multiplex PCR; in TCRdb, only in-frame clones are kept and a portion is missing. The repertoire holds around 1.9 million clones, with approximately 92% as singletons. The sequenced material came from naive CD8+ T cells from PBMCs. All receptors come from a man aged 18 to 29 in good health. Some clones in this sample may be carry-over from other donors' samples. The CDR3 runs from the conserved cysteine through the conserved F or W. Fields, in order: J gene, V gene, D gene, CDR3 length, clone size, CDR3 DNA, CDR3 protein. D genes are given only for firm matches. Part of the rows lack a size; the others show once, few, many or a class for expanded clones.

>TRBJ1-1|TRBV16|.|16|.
TGTGCCAGCAGCCAATCCCTGTCCGGGGGAAACACTGAAGCTTTCTTT
CASSQSLSGGNTEAFF
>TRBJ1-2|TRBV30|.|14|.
TGTGCCTGGAGTGTACTAGGGTCGGGCTATGGCTACACCTTC
CAWSVLGSGYGYTF
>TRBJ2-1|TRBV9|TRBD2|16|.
TGTGCCAGCACCCCAGGGCTAGCGGGAGGGCCCGATGAGCAGTTCTTC
CASTPGLAGGPDEQFF
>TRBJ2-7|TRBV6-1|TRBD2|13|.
TGTGCCAGCAGTATTAGCGGGAACTACGAGCAGTACTTC
CASSISGNYEQYF
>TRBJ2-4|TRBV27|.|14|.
TGTGCCAGCAGTGCCTTAGGGGGTCCAAACATTCAGTACTTC
CASSALGGPNIQYF
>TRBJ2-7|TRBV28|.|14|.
TGTGCCAGCAGTTTATCCAGGGGATTCTCCGAGCAGTACTTC
CASSLSRGFSEQYF
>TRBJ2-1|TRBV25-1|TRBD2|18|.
TGTGCCACCCCAACAAGAAGGACTAGCGGGAGGGGGAACAATGAGCAGTTCTTC
CATPTRRTSGRGNNEQFF
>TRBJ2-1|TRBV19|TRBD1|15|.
TGTGCCAGTAGGATAAACAGGGGGCCCTACAATGAGCAGTTCTTC
CASRINRGPYNEQFF
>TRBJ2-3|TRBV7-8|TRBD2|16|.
TGTGCCAGCAGCTTTGACCCGCGGGAGGGCCAAGATACGCAGTATTTT
CASSFDPREGQDTQYF
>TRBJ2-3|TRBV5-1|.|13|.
TGCGCCAGCAGAGGCCCCTTGGTAGATACGCAGTATTTT
CASRGPLVDTQYF
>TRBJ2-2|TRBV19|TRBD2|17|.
TGTGCCAGTAGTTCGAAAGTACTAGCGACAAACACCGGGGAGCTGTTTTTT
CASSSKVLATNTGELFF
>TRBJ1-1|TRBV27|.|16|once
TGTGCCAGCAGTTCCCGCGTTACAGGGCTGGGGACTGAAGCTTTCTTT
CASSSRVTGLGTEAFF
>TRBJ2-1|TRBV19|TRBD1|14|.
TGTGCCAGTATTGGACAGGGGAGCTACAATGAGCAGTTCTTC
CASIGQGSYNEQFF
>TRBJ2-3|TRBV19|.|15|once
TGTGCCAGTAGCCCTTGGCAGGCTAGCACAGATACGCAGTATTTT
CASSPWQASTDTQYF
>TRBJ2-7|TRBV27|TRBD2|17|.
TGTGCCAGCAGTTTATTCCCCCTAGCGGGAGGCACCTACGAGCAGTACTTC
CASSLFPLAGGTYEQYF
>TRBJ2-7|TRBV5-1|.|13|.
TGCGCCAGCAGCCCCGACAGCTCCTACGGGCAGTACTTC
CASSPDSSYGQYF
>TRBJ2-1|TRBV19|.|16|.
TGTGCCAGTAGTGATAACAGGGTAGCCCCGAAAAATGAGCAGTTCTTC
CASSDNRVAPKNEQFF
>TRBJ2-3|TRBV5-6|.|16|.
TGTGCCAGCAGCGCCCGGGGCCCAGTCCCCCCAGATACGCAGTATTTT
CASSARGPVPPDTQYF
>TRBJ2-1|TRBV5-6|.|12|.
TGTGCCAGCAGCTCTATCGCCCATGAGCAGTTCTTC
CASSSIAHEQFF
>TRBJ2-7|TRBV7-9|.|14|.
TGTGCCAGCAGCACACGGACGGAACTCTACGAGCAGTACTTC
CASSTRTELYEQYF
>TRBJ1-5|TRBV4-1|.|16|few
TGCGCCAGCAGCCAAGATCCGAAGCTTAGCAATCAGCCCCAGCATTTT
CASSQDPKLSNQPQHF
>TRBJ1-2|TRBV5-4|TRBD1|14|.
TGTGCCAGCAGCTTGGGGACAGGGTCCTATGGCTACACCTTC
CASSLGTGSYGYTF
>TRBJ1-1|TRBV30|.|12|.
TGTGCCTGGAGTTATAGGGACTTCGAAGCTTTCTTT
CAWSYRDFEAFF
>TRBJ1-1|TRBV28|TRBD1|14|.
TGTGCCAGCAGTTTGACAGGGCTAACGCCTGAAGCTTTCTTT
CASSLTGLTPEAFF
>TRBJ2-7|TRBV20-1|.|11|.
TGCAGCACACTAGATATGGGTTTCTGGTACTTC
CSTLDMGFWYF
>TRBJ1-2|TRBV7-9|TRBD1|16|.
TGTGCCAGCAGCTTAGGTACCGGACAGGTATCCTATGGCTACACCTTC
CASSLGTGQVSYGYTF
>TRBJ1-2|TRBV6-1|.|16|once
TGTGCCAGCAGTGAAAGGACCTCCCCCATAAACTATGGCTACACCTTC
CASSERTSPINYGYTF
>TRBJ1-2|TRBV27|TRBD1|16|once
TGTGCCAGCAGTTCTCAGGGGGCGTTAAGTAACTATGGCTACACCTTC
CASSSQGALSNYGYTF
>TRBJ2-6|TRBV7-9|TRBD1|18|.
TGTGCCAGCAGCTTAGTGGGGACAGGGGGCGAAGGGGCCAACGTCCTGACTTTC
CASSLVGTGGEGANVLTF
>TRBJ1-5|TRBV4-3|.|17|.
TGCGCCAGCAGCCAAGACCCATATGGGGAGCTAAATCAGCCCCAGCATTTT
CASSQDPYGELNQPQHF
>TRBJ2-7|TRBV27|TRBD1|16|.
TGTGCCAGCAGTTTACGTAGGGACAGGGATCTGTACGAGCAGTACTTC
CASSLRRDRDLYEQYF
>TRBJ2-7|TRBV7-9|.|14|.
TGTGCCAGCAGCGCTCAGGGCACCTCCTACGAGCAGTACTTC
CASSAQGTSYEQYF
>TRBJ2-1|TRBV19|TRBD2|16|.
TGTGCCAGTAGTCCTCTAAGCGGGAGTAACTACAATGAGCAGTTCTTC
CASSPLSGSNYNEQFF
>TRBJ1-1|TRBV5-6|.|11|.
TGTGCCAGCAGGGGGGGAACTGAAGCTTTCTTT
CASRGGTEAFF
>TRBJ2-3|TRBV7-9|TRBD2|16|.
TGTGCCAGCAGCTCACTAGCGGGAGGGCCAACAGATACGCAGTATTTT
CASSSLAGGPTDTQYF
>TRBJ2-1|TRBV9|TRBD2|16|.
TGTGCCAGCAGCCCCGAGAGCGGGAAGGGTTTCAATGAGCAGTTCTTC
CASSPESGKGFNEQFF
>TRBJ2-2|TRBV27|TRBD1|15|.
TGTGCCAGCAGTCCCCTGACAGGGGTGGCCGGGGAGCTGTTTTTT
CASSPLTGVAGELFF
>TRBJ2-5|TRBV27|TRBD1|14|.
TGTGCCAGCAGTTCTCGGGACAGTGAAGAGACCCAGTACTTC
CASSSRDSEETQYF
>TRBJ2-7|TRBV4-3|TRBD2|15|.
TGCGCCAGCAGCCTGCGTCTAGCGGGCCGCTACGAGCAGTACTTC
CASSLRLAGRYEQYF
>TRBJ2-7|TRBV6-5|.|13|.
TGTGCCAGCAGTTATAACAGGGCCTACGAGCAGTACTTC
CASSYNRAYEQYF
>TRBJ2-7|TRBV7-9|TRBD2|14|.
TGTGCCAGCAGCGCAACTAGCGGGAGGCGGGAGCAGTACTTC
CASSATSGRREQYF